Detailed here is one TCR beta chain. Its matching antigen is unknown. V was shortened by 4 bases and J by 8 bases, with 9 bases between the two germline ends. Germline V gives CDR1 LGHDT, CDR2 YNNKEL (reference sequence). The CDR3 extends over 13 amino acids. Sequencing used immunoSEQ multiplex PCR; TCRdb keeps in-frame clones, though not all of them. The sample has roughly 100,000 clones, about 89% seen once. This entry is derived from a study of T cell responses to AZD1222 COVID-19 vaccine. Study-wide results and caveats: Repertoire samples came only from after the peak T cell response. It should be noted that donors were predominantly white British and more often female, and clonal diversity was possibly underestimated. Spike-specific TCR breadth and depth were elevated following two AZD1222 doses. Regions 160-218 and 743-854 dominated among vaccine-associated CD4 TCRs spanning spike.

The input for sequencing was peripheral blood, taken 28 days after the second dose of the MenACWY control vaccine. The chain has TRBV3-1 (or the pseudogene TRBV3-2) and TRBJ1-6; D unresolved. The sequence came from an adult who received the MenACWY meningococcal vaccine as a control. CDR3 protein: CASSLRTDSPLHF. CDR3 DNA sequence: TGTGCCAGCAGCCTCAGGACGGATTCACCCCTCCACTTT.